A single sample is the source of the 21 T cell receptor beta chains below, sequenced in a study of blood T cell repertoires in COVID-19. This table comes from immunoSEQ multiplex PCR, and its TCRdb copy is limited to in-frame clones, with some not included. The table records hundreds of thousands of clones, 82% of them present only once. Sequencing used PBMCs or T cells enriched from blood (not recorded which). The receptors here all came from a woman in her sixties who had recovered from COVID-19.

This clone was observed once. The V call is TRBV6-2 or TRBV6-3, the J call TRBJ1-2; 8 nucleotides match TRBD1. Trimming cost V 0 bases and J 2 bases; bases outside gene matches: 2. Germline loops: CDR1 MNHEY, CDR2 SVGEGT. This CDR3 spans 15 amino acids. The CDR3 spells CASSYSTGGNYGYTF. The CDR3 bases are TGTGCCAGCAGTTACTCTACAGGGGGGAACTATGGCTACACCTTC.

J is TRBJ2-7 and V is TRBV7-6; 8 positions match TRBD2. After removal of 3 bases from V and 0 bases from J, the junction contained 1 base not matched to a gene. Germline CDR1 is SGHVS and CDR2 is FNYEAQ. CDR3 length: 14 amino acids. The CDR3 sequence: CASSLAGGSYEQYF. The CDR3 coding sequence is TGTGCCAGCAGCTTGGCGGGAGGCTCCTACGAGCAGTACTTC.

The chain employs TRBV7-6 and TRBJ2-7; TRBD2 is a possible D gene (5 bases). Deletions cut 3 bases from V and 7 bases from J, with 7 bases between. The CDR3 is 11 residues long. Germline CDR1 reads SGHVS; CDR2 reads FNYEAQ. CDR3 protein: CASSFGGEQYF. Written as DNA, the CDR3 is TGTGCCAGCAGCTTCGGCGGGGAGCAGTACTTC.

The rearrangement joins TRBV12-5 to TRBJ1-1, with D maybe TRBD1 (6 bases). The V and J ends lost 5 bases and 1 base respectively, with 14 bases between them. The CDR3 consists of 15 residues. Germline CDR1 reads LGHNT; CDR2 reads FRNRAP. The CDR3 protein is CASGLPTGPNTEAFF. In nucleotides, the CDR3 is TGTGCTAGTGGTCTACCGACAGGCCCGAACACTGAAGCTTTCTTT.

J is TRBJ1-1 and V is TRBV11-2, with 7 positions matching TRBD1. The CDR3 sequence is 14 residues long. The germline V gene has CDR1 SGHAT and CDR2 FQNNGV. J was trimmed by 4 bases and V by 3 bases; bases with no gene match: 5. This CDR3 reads CASSLTGKGTEAFF. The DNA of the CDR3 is TGTGCCAGCAGCTTGACAGGGAAGGGCACTGAAGCTTTCTTT.

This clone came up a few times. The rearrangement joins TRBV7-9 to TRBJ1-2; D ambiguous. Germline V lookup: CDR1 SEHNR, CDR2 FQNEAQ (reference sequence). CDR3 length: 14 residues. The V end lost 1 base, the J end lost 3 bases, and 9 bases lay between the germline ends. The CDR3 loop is CASSLVGIHYGYTF. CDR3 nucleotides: TGTGCCAGCAGCTTAGTCGGGATTCACTATGGCTACACCTTC.

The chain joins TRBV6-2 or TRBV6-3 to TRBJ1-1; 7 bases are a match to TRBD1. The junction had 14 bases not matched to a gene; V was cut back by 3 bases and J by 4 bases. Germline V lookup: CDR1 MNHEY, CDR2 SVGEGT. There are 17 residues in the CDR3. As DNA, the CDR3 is TGTGCCAGCAGTTATCCGGAGGGGGCTCCACGGAGCACTGAAGCTTTCTTT. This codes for CASSYPEGAPRSTEAFF.

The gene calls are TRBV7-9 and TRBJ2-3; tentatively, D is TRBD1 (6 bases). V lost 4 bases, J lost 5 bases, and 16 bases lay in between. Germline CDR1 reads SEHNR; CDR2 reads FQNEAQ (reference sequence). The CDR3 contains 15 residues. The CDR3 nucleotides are TGTGCCAGCAGCTACCGACAGGCCGGTCAAGATACGCAGTATTTT. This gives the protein CASSYRQAGQDTQYF.

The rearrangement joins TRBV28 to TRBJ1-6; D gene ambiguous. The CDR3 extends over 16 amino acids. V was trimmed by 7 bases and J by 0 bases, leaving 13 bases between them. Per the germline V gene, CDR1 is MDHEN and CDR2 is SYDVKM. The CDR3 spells CASTNPRSSYNSPLHF. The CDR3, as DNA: TGTGCCAGCACCAATCCCCGCAGCTCCTATAATTCACCCCTCCACTTT.

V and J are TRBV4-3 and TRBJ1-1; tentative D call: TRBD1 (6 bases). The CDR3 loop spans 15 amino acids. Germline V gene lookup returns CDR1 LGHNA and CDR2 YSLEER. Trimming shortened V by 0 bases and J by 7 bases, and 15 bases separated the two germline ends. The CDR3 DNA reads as TGCGCCAGCAGCCAAGATCTTGGGGCAGGGGATGAAGCTTTCTTT. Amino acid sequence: CASSQDLGAGDEAFF.

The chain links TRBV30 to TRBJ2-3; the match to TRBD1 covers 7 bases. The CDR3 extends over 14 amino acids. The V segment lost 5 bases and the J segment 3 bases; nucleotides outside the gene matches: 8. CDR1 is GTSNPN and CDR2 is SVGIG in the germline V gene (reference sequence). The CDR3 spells CAWSTGVGTDTQYF. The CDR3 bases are TGTGCCTGGTCAACAGGGGTAGGAACAGATACGCAGTATTTT.

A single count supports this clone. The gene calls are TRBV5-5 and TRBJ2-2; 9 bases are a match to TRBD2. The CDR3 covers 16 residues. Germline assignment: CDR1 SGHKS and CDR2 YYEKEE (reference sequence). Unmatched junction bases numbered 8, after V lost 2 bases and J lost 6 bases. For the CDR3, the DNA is TGTGCCAGCAGCTTAAGTAGCGGGAGTGGGTCCGGGGAGCTGTTTTTT. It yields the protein CASSLSSGSGSGELFF.

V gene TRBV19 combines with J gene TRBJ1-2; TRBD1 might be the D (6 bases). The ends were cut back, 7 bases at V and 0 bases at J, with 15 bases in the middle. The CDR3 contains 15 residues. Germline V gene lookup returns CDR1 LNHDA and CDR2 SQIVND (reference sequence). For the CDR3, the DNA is TGTGCCAGTACCCCGGGGGGGACAACTAACTATGGCTACACCTTC. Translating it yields CASTPGGTTNYGYTF.

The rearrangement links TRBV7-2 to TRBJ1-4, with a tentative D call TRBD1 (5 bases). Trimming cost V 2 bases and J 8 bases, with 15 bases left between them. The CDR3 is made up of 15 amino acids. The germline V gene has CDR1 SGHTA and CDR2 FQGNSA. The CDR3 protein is CASSLHGGKGEKLFF. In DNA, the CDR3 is TGTGCCAGCAGCTTACACGGGGGGAAAGGGGAAAAACTGTTTTTT.

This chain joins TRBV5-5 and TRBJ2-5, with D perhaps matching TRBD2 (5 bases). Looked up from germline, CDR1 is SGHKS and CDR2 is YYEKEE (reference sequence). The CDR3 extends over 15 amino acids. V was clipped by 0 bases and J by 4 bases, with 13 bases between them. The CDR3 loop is CASSLEGLAGETQYF. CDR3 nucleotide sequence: TGTGCCAGCAGCTTGGAAGGTCTCGCGGGAGAGACCCAGTACTTC.

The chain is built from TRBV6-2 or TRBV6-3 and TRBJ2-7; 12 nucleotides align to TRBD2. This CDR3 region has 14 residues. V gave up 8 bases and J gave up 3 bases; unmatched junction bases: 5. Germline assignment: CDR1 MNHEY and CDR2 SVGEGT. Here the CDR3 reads CASRQLAGGYEQYF. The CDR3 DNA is TGTGCCAGCCGCCAACTAGCGGGGGGCTACGAGCAGTACTTC.

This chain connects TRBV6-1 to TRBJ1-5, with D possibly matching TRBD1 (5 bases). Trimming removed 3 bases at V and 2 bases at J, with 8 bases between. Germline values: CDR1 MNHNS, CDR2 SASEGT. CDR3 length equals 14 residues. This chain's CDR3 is CASSEQGGNQPQHF. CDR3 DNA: TGTGCCAGCAGTGAGCAGGGTGGCAATCAGCCCCAGCATTTT.

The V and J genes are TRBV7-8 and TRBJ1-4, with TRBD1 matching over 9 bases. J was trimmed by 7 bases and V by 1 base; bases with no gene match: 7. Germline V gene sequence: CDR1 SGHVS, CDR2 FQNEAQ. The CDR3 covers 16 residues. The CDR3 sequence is CASSLVSGQGSEKLFF. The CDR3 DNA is TGTGCCAGCAGCTTAGTTAGCGGACAGGGGAGTGAAAAACTGTTTTTT.

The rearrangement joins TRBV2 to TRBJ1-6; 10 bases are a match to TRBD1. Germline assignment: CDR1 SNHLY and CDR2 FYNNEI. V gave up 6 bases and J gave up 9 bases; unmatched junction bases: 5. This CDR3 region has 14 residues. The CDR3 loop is CASRSGTGVSPLHF. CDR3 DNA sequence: TGTGCCAGCAGATCCGGGACAGGGGTTTCACCCCTCCACTTT. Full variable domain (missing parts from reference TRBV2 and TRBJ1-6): EPEVTQTPSHQVTQMGQEVILRCVPISNHLYFYWYRQILGQKVEFLVSFYNNEISEKSEIFDDQFSVERPDGSNFTLKIRSTKLEDSAMYFCASRSGTGVSPLHFGNGTRLTVT.

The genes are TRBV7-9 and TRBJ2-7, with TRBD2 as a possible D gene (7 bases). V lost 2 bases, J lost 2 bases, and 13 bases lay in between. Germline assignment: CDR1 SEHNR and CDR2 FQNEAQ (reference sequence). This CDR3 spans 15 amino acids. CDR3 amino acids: CASSLSAGATYEQYF. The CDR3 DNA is TGTGCCAGCAGCTTATCCGCGGGGGCCACCTACGAGCAGTACTTC.

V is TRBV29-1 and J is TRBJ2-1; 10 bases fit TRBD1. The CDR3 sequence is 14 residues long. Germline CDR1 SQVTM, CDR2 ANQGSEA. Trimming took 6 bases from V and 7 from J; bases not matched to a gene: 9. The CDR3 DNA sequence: TGCAGCGTCAGTCCGGGACAGGGGAGGAATGAGCAGTTCTTC. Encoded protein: CSVSPGQGRNEQFF.